This T cell receptor (beta chain) was profiled in a study of T cell repertoires and HLA-DP antigens. The overall study: The donors, ranging 18-to-29 to 60-to-69 years, included a couple of males and one female. Study observations and caveats: Average cumulative frequency of previously undetected clones was 36.3% against one allele and under 55% against the other.

This clone was detected a few times. The primer mix covered 54 TRBV segments and 13 TRBJ segments. Assay: immunoSEQ multiplex PCR; the TCRdb copy retains only in-frame clones and omits some. The sample contains about 2,000 clones, under 80% of which appear only once. HeLa cells expressing allogeneic DPB1 restimulated the approximately 15-day-expanded CD4+ cells for about 23 h. Stimulation used HeLa cells expressing transduced HLA-DPA1/DPB1, HLA-DM, invariant chain and CD80. The clonotype originates from a man aged 45-60 years in good health and CMV-seronegative. Material for sequencing was CD137- CD4+ T cells from cultured PBMCs.

CDR3 region: CASSLWGGGHLNYGYTF. The CDR3 nucleotides are TGTGCCAGCAGCTTATGGGGAGGAGGTCATCTTAACTATGGCTACACCTTC. This chain uses TRBV7-9 with TRBJ1-2; D unresolved. CDR1 SEHNR and CDR2 FQNEAQ come from the germline V gene (reference sequence). Trimming removed 2 bases from V and 1 base from J, with 17 bases in between. This CDR3 is 17 amino acids long.